These 4 T cell receptor beta chains originate from one sample sequenced in a study of shared clonotypes between healthy human individuals. Sequenced by immunoSEQ multiplex PCR; TCRdb stores in-frame clones only, minus some. The sample carries over 2 million clones, around 95% recorded once. The sequencing sample was made of naive CD4+ T cells sorted from blood. The subset: CD45RA+ positively selected. Every receptor here comes from a man aged 18 to 30 in good health.

The sample holds one count of this clone. The chain combines TRBV2 with TRBJ1-5; D gene uncertain. The V gene's germline CDR1 is SNHLY and CDR2 FYNNEI. The CDR3 loop spans 13 amino acids. V was pared by 6 bases and J by 2 bases, with 8 bases between. The chain's CDR3 is CASRSGGNQPQHF. The CDR3 DNA is TGTGCCAGCAGGTCCGGGGGCAATCAGCCCCAGCATTTT.

This chain connects TRBV5-4 to TRBJ2-7; 11 bases agree with TRBD2. This CDR3 spans 15 amino acids. The V gene's germline CDR1 is SGHNT and CDR2 YYREEE (reference sequence). J was trimmed by 3 bases and V by 0 bases; bases with no gene match: 2. CDR3 coding DNA: TGTGCCAGCAGCTTGGGACTAGCGGGATTCTACGAGCAGTACTTC. It codes for CASSLGLAGFYEQYF.

This chain connects TRBV6-5 to TRBJ1-5, with a weak D call TRBD1 (5 bases). Germline V lookup: CDR1 MNHEY, CDR2 SVGAGI. The CDR3 covers 14 residues. Deletions cut 6 bases from V and 6 bases from J, with 15 bases between. In DNA form, the CDR3 reads TGTGCCAGCAGGCCCGGGGGGGGTATTCAGCCCCAGCATTTT. This sequence encodes CASRPGGGIQPQHF.

Remarks on this clone: The sample holds other DNA sequences that translate to the same CDR3. This chain uses TRBV18 with TRBJ2-1, with D tentatively TRBD1 (6 bases). Germline assignment: CDR1 KGHSH and CDR2 LQKENI. Deletions cut 1 base from V and 9 bases from J, with 10 bases between. This CDR3 spans 13 amino acids. CDR3 nucleotides: TGTGCCAGCTCACCACGGGAAGGGGGTGAGCAGTTCTTC. It codes for CASSPREGGEQFF.